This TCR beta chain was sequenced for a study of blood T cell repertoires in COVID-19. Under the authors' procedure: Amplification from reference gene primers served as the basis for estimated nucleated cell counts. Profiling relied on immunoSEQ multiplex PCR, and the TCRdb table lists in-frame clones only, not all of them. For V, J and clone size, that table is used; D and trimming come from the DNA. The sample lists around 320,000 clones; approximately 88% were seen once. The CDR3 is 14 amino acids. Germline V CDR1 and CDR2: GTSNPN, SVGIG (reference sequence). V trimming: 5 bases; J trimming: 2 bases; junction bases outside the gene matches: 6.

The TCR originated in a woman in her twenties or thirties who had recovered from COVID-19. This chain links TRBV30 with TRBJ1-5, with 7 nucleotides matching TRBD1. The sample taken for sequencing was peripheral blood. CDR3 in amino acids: CAWQNRGRNQPQHF. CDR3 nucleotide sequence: TGTGCCTGGCAAAACAGGGGCCGCAATCAGCCCCAGCATTTT.